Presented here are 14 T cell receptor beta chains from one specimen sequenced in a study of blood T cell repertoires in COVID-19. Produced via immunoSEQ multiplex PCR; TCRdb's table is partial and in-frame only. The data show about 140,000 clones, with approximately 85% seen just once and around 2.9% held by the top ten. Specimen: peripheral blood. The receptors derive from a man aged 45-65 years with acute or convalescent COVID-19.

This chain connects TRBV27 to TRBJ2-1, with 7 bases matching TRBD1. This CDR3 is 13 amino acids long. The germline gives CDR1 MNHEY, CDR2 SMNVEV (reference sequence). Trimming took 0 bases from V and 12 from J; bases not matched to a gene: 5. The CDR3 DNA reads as TGTGCCAGCAGTTTATCGGGGTGGGACAGGCAGTTCTTC. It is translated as CASSLSGWDRQFF.

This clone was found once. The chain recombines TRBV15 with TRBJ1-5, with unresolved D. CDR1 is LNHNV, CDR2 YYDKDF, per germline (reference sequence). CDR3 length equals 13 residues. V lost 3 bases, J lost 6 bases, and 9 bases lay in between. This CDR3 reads CATSSRTGQPQHF. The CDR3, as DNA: TGTGCCACCAGCAGCCGAACTGGTCAGCCCCAGCATTTT.

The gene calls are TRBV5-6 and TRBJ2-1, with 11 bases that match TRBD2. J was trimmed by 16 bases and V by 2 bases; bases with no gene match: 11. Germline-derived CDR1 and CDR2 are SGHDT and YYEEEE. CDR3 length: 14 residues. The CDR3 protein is CASSFYSGGAETFF. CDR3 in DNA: TGTGCCAGCAGCTTCTATAGCGGGGGGGCCGAAACATTCTTC.

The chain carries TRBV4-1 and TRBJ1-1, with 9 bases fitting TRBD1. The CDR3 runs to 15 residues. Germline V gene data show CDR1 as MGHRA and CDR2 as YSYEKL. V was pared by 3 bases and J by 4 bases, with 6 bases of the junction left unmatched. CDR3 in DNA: TGCGCCAGCAGCCACATCTACAGGGGGCCCACTGAAGCTTTCTTT. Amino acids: CASSHIYRGPTEAFF.

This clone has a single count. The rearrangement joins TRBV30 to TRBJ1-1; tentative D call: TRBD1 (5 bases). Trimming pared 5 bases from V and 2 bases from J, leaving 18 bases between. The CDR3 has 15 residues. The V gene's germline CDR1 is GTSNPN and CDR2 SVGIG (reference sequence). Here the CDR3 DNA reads TGTGCCTGGGACCCAGGGATGGGTGTTAACACTGAAGCTTTCTTT. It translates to CAWDPGMGVNTEAFF.

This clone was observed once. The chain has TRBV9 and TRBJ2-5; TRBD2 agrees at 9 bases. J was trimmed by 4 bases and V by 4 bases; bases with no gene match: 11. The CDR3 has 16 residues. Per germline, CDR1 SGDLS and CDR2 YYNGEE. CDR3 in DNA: TGTGCCAGCAGCCCTAGCGGGACCCTCCGGGGAGAGACCCAGTACTTC. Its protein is CASSPSGTLRGETQYF. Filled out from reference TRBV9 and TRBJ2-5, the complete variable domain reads DSGVTQTPKHLITATGQRVTLRCSPRSGDLSVYWYQQSLDQGLQFLIQYYNGEERAKGNILERFSAQQFPDLHSELNLSSLELGDSALYFCASSPSGTLRGETQYFGPGTRLLVL.

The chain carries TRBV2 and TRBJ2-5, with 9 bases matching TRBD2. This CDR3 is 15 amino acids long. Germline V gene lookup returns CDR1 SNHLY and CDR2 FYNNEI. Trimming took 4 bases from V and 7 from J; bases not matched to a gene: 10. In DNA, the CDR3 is TGTGCCAGCAGTGCAATAGCGGGGGATGTCGGGACCCAGTACTTC. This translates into CASSAIAGDVGTQYF.

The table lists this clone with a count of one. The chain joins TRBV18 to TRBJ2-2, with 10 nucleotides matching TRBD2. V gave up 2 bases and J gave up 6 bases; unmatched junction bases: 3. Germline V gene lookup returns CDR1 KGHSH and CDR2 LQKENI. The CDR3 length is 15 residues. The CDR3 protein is CASSPISGRSGELFF. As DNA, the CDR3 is TGTGCCAGCTCACCAATTAGCGGGAGGTCCGGGGAGCTGTTTTTT.

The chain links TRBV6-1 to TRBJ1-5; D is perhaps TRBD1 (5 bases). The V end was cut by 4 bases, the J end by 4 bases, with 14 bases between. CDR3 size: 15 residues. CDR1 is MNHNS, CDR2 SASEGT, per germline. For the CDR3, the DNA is TGTGCCAGCAGTGGATCAGGGTTGGGGAATCAGCCCCAGCATTTT. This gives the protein CASSGSGLGNQPQHF.

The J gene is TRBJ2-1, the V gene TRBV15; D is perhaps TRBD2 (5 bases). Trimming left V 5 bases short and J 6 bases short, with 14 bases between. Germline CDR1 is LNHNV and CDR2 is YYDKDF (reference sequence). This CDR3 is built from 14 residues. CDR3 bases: TGTGCCACCAGCTTGAGCCAACTAGTCAATGAGCAGTTCTTC. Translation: CATSLSQLVNEQFF.

CDR3 amino acids: CASSLQGKTQYF. In DNA form, the CDR3 reads TGTGCCAGCAGTTTACAGGGGAAGACCCAGTACTTC. The chain has TRBV28 and TRBJ2-5, with a tentative D call TRBD1 (6 bases). Trimming removed 2 bases at V and 6 bases at J, with 7 bases between. There are 12 residues in the CDR3. The germline gives CDR1 MDHEN, CDR2 SYDVKM. Full variable domain (outside the CDR3, taken from reference TRBV28 and TRBJ2-5): DVKVTQSSRYLVKRTGEKVFLECVQDMDHENMFWYRQDPGLGLRLIYFSYDVKMKEKGDIPEGYSVSREKKERFSLILESASTNQTSMYLCASSLQGKTQYFGPGTRLLVL.

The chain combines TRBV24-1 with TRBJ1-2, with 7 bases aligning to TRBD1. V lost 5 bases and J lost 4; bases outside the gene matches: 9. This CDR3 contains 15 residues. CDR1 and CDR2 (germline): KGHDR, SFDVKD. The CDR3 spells CATSAAGQAFYGYTF. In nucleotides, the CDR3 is TGTGCCACCAGTGCAGCCGGACAGGCCTTCTATGGCTACACCTTC.

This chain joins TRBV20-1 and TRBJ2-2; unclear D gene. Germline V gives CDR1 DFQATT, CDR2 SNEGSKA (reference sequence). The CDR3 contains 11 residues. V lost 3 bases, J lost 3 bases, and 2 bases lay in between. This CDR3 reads CSASYTGELFF. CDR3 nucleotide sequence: TGCAGTGCTAGCTACACCGGGGAGCTGTTTTTT.

The CDR3 spells CASSLGTSALNEQFF. CDR3 sequence (DNA): TGTGCCAGCAGCCTCGGGACTAGCGCTCTCAATGAGCAGTTCTTC. The chain carries TRBV14 and TRBJ2-1; 10 bases are shared with TRBD2. The CDR3 is 15 residues long. Germline V lookup: CDR1 SGHDN, CDR2 FVKESK. The V and J ends lost 4 bases and 6 bases, in that order; junction bases with no gene match: 6.